Listed below are T cell receptor beta chains from one sample, sequenced in a study of T cells in Graves' hyperthyroidism and ophthalmopathy. MiXCR, applied by TCRdb to the multiplex PCR reads, yields one record per CDR3 protein. The repertoire has hundreds of thousands of distinct CDR3 sequences, under 45% of them found once; the top ten carry 30% to 40%. Sequencing was done on a sample of blood. All receptors derive from a woman aged 40 to 50 with Graves' hyperthyroidism. The CDR3 runs from the conserved cysteine through the conserved F or W. Each record gives: CDR3 protein, CDR3 DNA, J gene, clone size, D gene, V gene. D genes are given only for firm matches. The listing skips clone size in some rows; elsewhere it reads once, few, many or a size class.

CSTGDTGELFF	TGCAGCACGGGGGACACCGGGGAGCTGTTTTTT	TRBJ2-2	.	.	TRBV29-1
CSPLGGHNYEQYF	TGCAGTCCACTTGGGGGACATAACTACGAGCAGTACTTC	TRBJ2-7	once	.	TRBV20-1
CASSRIPFKNTEAFF	TGTGCCAGCAGCCGGATACCCTTTAAGAACACTGAAGCTTTCTTT	TRBJ1-1	.	.	TRBV11-2
CASRRNEASGEQYF	TGTGCCAGCCGGAGAAATGAGGCATCGGGTGAGCAGTACTTC	TRBJ2-7	many	.	TRBV27
CATSRDWRREEYTF	TGTGCCACCAGCAGAGATTGGCGCAGGGAGGAATACACCTTC	TRBJ1-2	.	.	TRBV15
CASSFTNRGSQPQHF	TGTGCCAGCAGTTTCACGAACAGGGGGAGCCAGCCCCAGCATTTT	TRBJ1-5	few	TRBD1	TRBV27
CSVQRGQVRDTQYF	TGCAGCGTTCAAAGGGGACAAGTGCGAGATACGCAGTATTTT	TRBJ2-3	few	.	TRBV29-1
CASSPTGTFGETQYF	TGTGCTAGCAGCCCAACAGGGACCTTCGGAGAGACCCAGTACTTC	TRBJ2-5	.	.	TRBV7-7
CASSLRASRGNQPQHF	TGTGCCAGCAGCCTACGGGCTTCAAGGGGAAATCAGCCCCAGCATTTT	TRBJ1-5	.	.	TRBV6-1
CAWYRSRKGFGTEAFF	TGTGCCTGGTACAGGAGTAGGAAAGGTTTCGGCACTGAAGCTTTCTTT	TRBJ1-1	.	.	TRBV30
CASSLMGQTNTEAFF	TGTGCCAGCAGTTTAATGGGACAAACGAACACTGAAGCTTTCTTT	TRBJ1-1	few	.	TRBV12-3/TRBV12-4
CARGRLFSYEQYF	TGTGCCAGAGGGAGGTTATTCTCCTACGAGCAGTACTTC	TRBJ2-7	few	.	TRBV19
CASSLVRMSGGTKDTQYF	TGTGCCAGCAGCTTGGTAAGGATGAGCGGGGGAACGAAAGATACGCAGTATTTT	TRBJ2-3	.	TRBD2	TRBV5-6
CASSRQGFTGELFF	TGTGCCAGCAGTCGACAGGGATTCACCGGGGAGCTGTTTTTT	TRBJ2-2	many	TRBD1	TRBV7-9
CASSLVDGWNQPQHF	TGTGCCAGCAGCTTAGTAGACGGCTGGAATCAGCCCCAGCATTTT	TRBJ1-5	many	.	TRBV7-2
CASSLAGQHSPLHF	TGTGCCAGCAGCTTAGCGGGACAGCATTCACCCCTCCACTTT	TRBJ1-6	.	TRBD1	TRBV7-9
CASSEVQQSGGTEAFF	TGTGCCAGCAGTGAAGTACAACAGTCAGGGGGCACTGAAGCTTTCTTT	TRBJ1-1	.	TRBD1	TRBV25-1
CATGPRGSYEQYF	TGTGCCACGGGGCCCAGGGGATCCTACGAGCAGTACTTC	TRBJ2-7	many	.	TRBV12-3/TRBV12-4
CAIGEGTANYGYTF	TGTGCCATCGGTGAGGGGACGGCGAACTATGGCTACACCTTC	TRBJ1-2	.	.	TRBV10-3
CASSGSWTYEQYF	TGTGCCAGCAGCGGATCTTGGACCTACGAGCAGTACTTC	TRBJ2-7	few	.	TRBV5-5
CSAHPTGAVEQYF	TGCAGTGCCCACCCGACAGGGGCGGTGGAGCAGTACTTC	TRBJ2-7	few	TRBD1	TRBV20-1
CSVQGSQVQYF	TGCAGCGTACAGGGGTCACAGGTGCAGTACTTC	TRBJ2-7	many	TRBD1	TRBV29-1
CASSIQERGINEKLFF	TGTGCCAGTAGTATACAGGAAAGAGGGATTAATGAAAAACTGTTTTTT	TRBJ1-4	.	.	TRBV19
CASPTTMQGRNYGYTF	TGTGCCAGCCCAACTACAATGCAGGGGCGGAACTATGGCTACACCTTC	TRBJ1-2	.	.	TRBV18
CASSQDGGSETQYF	TGTGCCAGCAGCCAAGATGGGGGTAGTGAGACCCAGTACTTC	TRBJ2-5	few	.	TRBV7-9
CASSLGGSDRGYTF	TGTGCCAGCAGCTTAGGTGGTTCGGATCGTGGCTACACCTTC	TRBJ1-2	many	.	TRBV7-2
CAISTGAYEQYF	TGTGCCATCAGTACTGGAGCCTACGAGCAGTACTTC	TRBJ2-7	many	.	TRBV10-3
CASSYGRAGGTEAFF	TGTGCCAGCAGTTACGGCAGGGCCGGTGGCACTGAAGCTTTCTTT	TRBJ1-1	.	.	TRBV6-5
CSVVPQGAANEQFF	TGCAGCGTTGTGCCACAGGGTGCGGCAAATGAGCAGTTCTTC	TRBJ2-1	.	.	TRBV29-1
CSVPGTSGNYEQYF	TGCAGCGTGCCCGGGACTAGCGGTAACTACGAGCAGTACTTC	TRBJ2-7	.	TRBD2	TRBV29-1
CASSEFAGSSYEQYF	TGTGCCAGCAGTGAGTTTGCGGGGAGCTCCTACGAGCAGTACTTC	TRBJ2-7	few	.	TRBV6-4
CSAMGLAGSLSTEAFF	TGCAGTGCTATGGGGCTAGCGGGGTCCCTGAGCACTGAAGCTTTCTTT	TRBJ1-1	.	.	TRBV20-1
CAIDRNGEQFF	TGTGCCATCGACCGGAATGGGGAGCAGTTCTTC	TRBJ2-1	.	.	TRBV10-3
CASARDDSPLHF	TGTGCTAGCGCCAGGGATGATTCACCCCTCCACTTT	TRBJ1-6	.	.	TRBV7-2
CAISESTGRSYNSPLHF	TGTGCCATCAGTGAGTCCACAGGGAGGTCCTATAATTCACCCCTCCACTTT	TRBJ1-6	many	.	TRBV10-3
CATSSGQAEVPEAFF	TGTGCCACCAGCAGCGGACAGGCCGAGGTACCTGAAGCTTTCTTT	TRBJ1-1	many	TRBD1	TRBV15
CASSLPGDGANVLTF	TGTGCCAGCAGCTTACCGGGGGATGGGGCCAACGTCCTGACTTTC	TRBJ2-6	many	.	TRBV7-9
CASSYPGAGSQPQHF	TGTGCCAGCAGTTATCCCGGGGCAGGGAGTCAGCCCCAGCATTTT	TRBJ1-5	few	.	TRBV6-2/TRBV6-3